Following are 25 T cell receptor beta chains from one sample sequenced in a study of blood T cells in healthy people across ages. A second PCR, run for roughly 7 to 12 cycles, used a sample-barcoded 5' primer plus a J-beta primer mix. TCRdb reprocessed the 5' RACE reads with MiXCR, giving one entry per CDR3 protein. The table lists hundreds of thousands of distinct CDR3 sequences, around 45% of them singletons. The sequencing sample was made of blood. These receptors were collected from a woman aged 55-69 years in good health.

A few counts support this clonotype. The chain links TRBV9 to TRBJ2-3; maybe TRBD1 (7 bases). Germline CDR1 reads SGDLS; CDR2 reads YYNGEE. The V gene lost 0 bases and the J gene lost 5 bases, with 13 bases spanning the gap. This CDR3 has 15 amino acids. The CDR3 nucleotides read TGTGCCAGCAGCGTAGGAGGAGGGGGCGGAGATACGCAGTATTTT. It is translated as CASSVGGGGGDTQYF.

The rearrangement uses TRBV3-1 and TRBJ2-7; D is perhaps TRBD1 (6 bases). The ends were cut back, 2 bases at V and 6 bases at J, with 11 bases in the middle. Germline V gene lookup returns CDR1 LGHDT and CDR2 YNNKEL (reference sequence). This CDR3 contains 13 residues. The chain's CDR3 is CASSQYRVREQYF. The CDR3 DNA follows: TGTGCCAGCAGCCAATACAGGGTACGCGAGCAGTACTTC.

This sequence joins TRBV20-1 and TRBJ2-3; TRBD1 aligns across 8 bases. Trimming removed 3 bases from V and 0 bases from J; junction bases left unmatched: 5. Germline CDR1 and CDR2: DFQATT and SNEGSKA (reference sequence). CDR3 size: 15 residues. This chain's CDR3 is CSASDAGGSTDTQYF. CDR3 bases: TGCAGTGCTAGCGACGCAGGGGGCAGCACAGATACGCAGTATTTT.

This clonotype was observed a few times. This chain joins TRBV11-1 and TRBJ2-3, with D perhaps TRBD2 (5 bases). CDR3 length: 13 residues. In germline, CDR1 is SGHAT, CDR2 FQDESV (reference sequence). The ends were cut back, 11 bases at V and 7 bases at J, with 19 bases in the middle. CDR3 DNA sequence: TGTGCCCGAGTCACGGGGTTGCGGCATACGCAGTATTTT. Amino acid sequence: CARVTGLRHTQYF.

This clonotype was picked up one time. The chain couples TRBV6-5 to TRBJ2-2, with D hard to call. Germline V gene data show CDR1 as MNHEY and CDR2 as SVGAGI. This CDR3 spans 12 amino acids. V was clipped by 6 bases and J by 5 bases, with 7 bases between them. The DNA for the CDR3 is TGTGCCAGCAGCCTATGGACCGGGGAGCTGTTTTTT. Protein sequence: CASSLWTGELFF.

In this sample, this clonotype turned up many times. The chain combines TRBV5-1 with TRBJ2-5; D not resolved. Germline V lookup: CDR1 SGHRS, CDR2 YFSETQ. This CDR3 has 11 residues. Trimming left V 2 bases short and J 5 bases short, with 4 bases between. The DNA for the CDR3 is TGCGCCAGCAGCTTTGTGGAGACCCAGTACTTC. It translates to CASSFVETQYF.

The rearrangement links TRBV5-6 to TRBJ2-7; 7 nucleotides match TRBD2. V shed 4 bases and J 0 bases; nucleotides not matched to a gene: 13. The CDR3 spans 17 residues. Germline CDR1 and CDR2: SGHDT and YYEEEE. The CDR3, as DNA: TGTGCCAGCAGCCTCTCCAAAGGGAGGGACTTCTCCTACGAGCAGTACTTC. It translates to CASSLSKGRDFSYEQYF. The variable domain in full, completed from reference TRBV5-6 and TRBJ2-7, reads DAGVTQSPTHLIKTRGQQVTLRCSPKSGHDTVSWYQQALGQGPQFIFQYYEEEERQRGNFPDRFSGHQFPNYSSELNVNALLLGDSALYLCASSLSKGRDFSYEQYFGPGTRLTVT.

The V call is TRBV5-5, the J call TRBJ2-2, with D perhaps TRBD2 (6 bases). Trimming took off 0 bases at V and 2 bases at J, with 11 bases between the two ends. This CDR3 region has 16 residues. Per the germline V gene, CDR1 is SGHKS and CDR2 is YYEKEE (reference sequence). The CDR3 sequence: CASSLGLARNTGELFF. The CDR3 DNA reads TGTGCCAGCAGCTTGGGGCTAGCGCGAAACACCGGGGAGCTGTTTTTT.

This clonotype was seen a few times. V is TRBV20-1 and J is TRBJ2-7; D is tentatively TRBD1 or TRBD2 (5 bases each). The V end lost 3 bases, the J end lost 2 bases, and 14 bases lay between the germline ends. Germline CDR1 is DFQATT and CDR2 is SNEGSKA (reference sequence). The CDR3 extends over 14 amino acids. The CDR3 nucleotides are TGCAGTGCTAGTCCGGGACCACGGGCCTACGAGCAGTACTTC. This sequence encodes CSASPGPRAYEQYF.

The chain links TRBV5-4 to TRBJ2-1; D could derive from TRBD1 or TRBD2 (5 bases each). Germline-derived CDR1 and CDR2 are SGHNT and YYREEE (reference sequence). V was shortened by 4 bases and J by 4 bases, with 18 bases between the two germline ends. The CDR3 has 16 amino acids. For the CDR3, the DNA is TGTGCCAGCAGCCAATACTTCGGGACGGATTACAATGAGCAGTTCTTC. Translation: CASSQYFGTDYNEQFF.

This clonotype showed up just a few times. This chain uses TRBV7-9 with TRBJ2-7; 8 bases fit TRBD1. Germline V CDR1 and CDR2: SEHNR, FQNEAQ (reference sequence). This CDR3 comprises 14 residues. The junction had 5 bases not matched to a gene; V was cut back by 2 bases and J by 5 bases. The CDR3 reads CASSLTGGLDEQYF. CDR3 DNA: TGTGCCAGCAGCTTAACAGGGGGGTTGGACGAGCAGTACTTC.

Ten or more counts support this clonotype. This may be a read error: a much more frequent sequence differs by one nucleotide. The chain carries TRBV12-3 or TRBV12-4 and TRBJ2-1; perhaps TRBD2 as D (5 bases). The CDR3 spans 13 residues. V lost 4 bases to trimming and J lost 7 bases, with 11 bases between them. The CDR3 protein is CASSCGPLNEQFF. The CDR3 bases are TGTGCCAGCAGTTGCGGGCCCCTAAATGAGCAGTTCTTC.

The V call is TRBV5-1, the J call TRBJ1-1, with D possibly being TRBD1 (6 bases). CDR1 is SGHRS, CDR2 YFSETQ, per germline. The CDR3 is 13 residues long. V was shortened by 3 bases and J by 4 bases, with 10 bases between the two germline ends. The CDR3 DNA reads as TGCGCCAGCAGCTACCAGGACAGCACTGAAGCTTTCTTT. It specifies CASSYQDSTEAFF.

The table lists this clonotype with a few counts. V gene TRBV7-2 combines with J gene TRBJ2-5; a possible D gene is TRBD1 (5 bases). Trimming cost V 2 bases and J 5 bases, with 12 bases left between them. The CDR3 sequence is 14 residues long. CDR1 and CDR2 from the germline V gene are SGHTA and FQGNSA. Written as DNA, the CDR3 is TGTGCCAGCAGCTTATCTCAGAAGGGGGAGACCCAGTACTTC. Translating gives CASSLSQKGETQYF.

This chain links TRBV7-9 with TRBJ2-1; D may match TRBD1 or TRBD2 (5 bases each). Per the germline V gene, CDR1 is SEHNR and CDR2 is FQNEAQ (reference sequence). This CDR3 region has 15 residues. Trimming removed 1 base at V and 8 bases at J, with 15 bases between. CDR3 loop: CASSLGGSGTDEQFF. CDR3 bases: TGTGCCAGCAGCTTAGGTGGGTCAGGGACGGATGAGCAGTTCTTC. Complete variable domain (other parts from reference TRBV7-9 and TRBJ2-1): DTGVSQNPRHKITKRGQNVTFRCDPISEHNRLYWYRQTLGQGPEFLTYFQNEAQLEKSRLLSDRFSAERPKGSFSTLEIQRTEQGDSAMYLCASSLGGSGTDEQFFGPGTRLTVL.

The chain carries TRBV7-9 and TRBJ2-3, with D perhaps given as TRBD1 or TRBD2 (6 bases each). The CDR3 sequence is 18 residues long. The V and J ends lost 1 base and 4 bases respectively, with 21 bases between them. CDR1 is SEHNR, CDR2 FQNEAQ, per germline (reference sequence). DNA for the CDR3: TGTGCCAGCAGCTTAGATTCATCTAATAGGGGGACTCCAGATACGCAGTATTTT. It encodes CASSLDSSNRGTPDTQYF.

Worth noting for this clonotype: Since a much larger clone is just one base distant, this may be a read error. This chain uses TRBV7-9 with TRBJ2-7, with D unclear. V shed 3 bases and J shed 0 bases, with 9 bases lying between them. Germline V gives CDR1 SEHNR, CDR2 FQNEAQ (reference sequence). This CDR3 has 14 residues. CDR3 sequence: CASSFQAVSYEQYF. The CDR3 nucleotides read TGTGCCAGCAGCTTTCAGGCAGTCTCCTACGAGCAGTACTTC.

The rearrangement links TRBV4-2 to TRBJ1-5; no clear D gene. Germline loops: CDR1 LGHNA, CDR2 YNFKEQ. V lost 0 bases and J lost 11, with 17 bases in between. The CDR3 runs 15 residues. CDR3 region: CASSQELHSQWAQHF. The CDR3 DNA follows: TGTGCCAGCAGCCAAGAGCTACATTCTCAATGGGCCCAGCATTTT.

This clonotype has a handful of counts. J is TRBJ2-3 and V is TRBV29-1; TRBD2 matches at 9 bases. The germline gives CDR1 SQVTM, CDR2 ANQGSEA. V shed 7 bases and J 4 bases; nucleotides not matched to a gene: 3. This CDR3 is built from 12 residues. CDR3 nucleotides: TGCAGCGGCCTAGCGGGACCAGATACGCAGTATTTT. It is translated as CSGLAGPDTQYF.

V gene TRBV5-1 combines with J gene TRBJ2-1, with D perhaps TRBD1 (6 bases). Looked up from germline, CDR1 is SGHRS and CDR2 is YFSETQ. The V and J ends lost 0 bases and 5 bases respectively, with 18 bases between them. The CDR3 covers 17 residues. The CDR3 sequence is CASSLEVGGARHNEQFF. As DNA, the CDR3 is TGCGCCAGCAGCTTGGAGGTAGGGGGTGCAAGGCACAATGAGCAGTTCTTC.

This clonotype was counted between two and nine times. The gene calls are TRBV9 and TRBJ1-2; unclear D gene. V lost 4 bases and J lost 4, with 17 bases in between. Germline-derived CDR1 and CDR2 are SGDLS and YYNGEE. This CDR3 region has 15 residues. CDR3 sequence (DNA): TGTGCCAGCAGCCCCAATCGAGGGAGACTCTATGGCTACACCTTC. It is translated as CASSPNRGRLYGYTF.

The chain couples TRBV4-1 to TRBJ1-4, with 7 bases that match TRBD1. Per germline, CDR1 MGHRA and CDR2 YSYEKL. The trim removed 0 bases at V and 8 bases at J, leaving 6 bases unmatched. The CDR3 runs to 15 residues. The CDR3 reads CASSQDDRVGEKLFF. As DNA, the CDR3 is TGCGCCAGCAGCCAAGACGACAGGGTGGGGGAAAAACTGTTTTTT.

The chain couples TRBV6-5 to TRBJ2-5; TRBD1 matches at 10 bases. CDR3 length: 14 amino acids. V shed 10 bases, J shed 5 bases, and the junction held 10 bases outside the gene matches. Germline loops: CDR1 MNHEY, CDR2 SVGAGI. CDR3: CATFDRGRGETQYF. Written as DNA, the CDR3 is TGTGCCACCTTCGACAGGGGGCGAGGGGAGACCCAGTACTTC.

This clonotype was counted ten times or more. V and J are TRBV15 and TRBJ1-5; D not certain. V lost 0 bases to trimming and J lost 0 bases, with 12 bases between them. This CDR3 has 17 residues. The germline CDR1 and CDR2 sequences are LNHNV and YYDKDF (reference sequence). The DNA of the CDR3 is TGTGCCACCAGCAGAGATCAGGACTGGAATAGCAATCAGCCCCAGCATTTT. Amino acid sequence: CATSRDQDWNSNQPQHF. The full variable domain, in which reference TRBV15 and TRBJ1-5 provide the parts outside the CDR3, is DAMVIQNPRYQVTQFGKPVTLSCSQTLNHNVMYWYQQKSSQAPKLLFHYYDKDFNNEADTPDNFQSRRPNTSFCFLDIRSPGLGDTAMYLCATSRDQDWNSNQPQHFGDGTRLSIL.

In its sample, this clonotype was seen a few times. The chain employs TRBV7-2 and TRBJ2-5; D might be TRBD2 (5 bases). The CDR3 is 13 amino acids. Germline CDR1 reads SGHTA; CDR2 reads FQGNSA. Trimming took off 4 bases at V and 5 bases at J, with 11 bases between the two ends. For the CDR3, the DNA is TGTGCCAGCAGCTATGACGGGATTGAGACCCAGTACTTC. Translation gives CASSYDGIETQYF.